One sample yielded the 4 T cell receptor beta chains listed below, sequenced in a study of cytomegalovirus exposure and HLA in healthy donors. The PCR had 60 Vbeta and 13 Jbeta primers. Libraries were prepared by immunoSEQ multiplex PCR; TCRdb keeps only in-frame clonotypes and omits some of them. The data show approximately 170,000 clones, with roughly 84% seen just once and approximately 1.6% held by the top ten. What was sequenced was PBMCs. These receptors originate from a male donor in good health and CMV-seronegative.

The chain links TRBV13 to TRBJ2-1; D is ambiguous. This CDR3 comprises 16 residues. V was trimmed by 5 bases and J by 5 bases, leaving 19 bases between them. Germline V gene lookup returns CDR1 PRHDT and CDR2 FYEKMQ (reference sequence). CDR3 in DNA: TGTGCCAGCAGCCTACAGAAAAACGGCTGGGACAATGAGCAGTTCTTC. It encodes CASSLQKNGWDNEQFF.

This chain joins TRBV6-1 and TRBJ2-3; 11 bases are shared with TRBD1. The CDR3 is 15 residues long. Germline V lookup: CDR1 MNHNS, CDR2 SASEGT. The V segment lost 6 bases and the J segment 3 bases; nucleotides outside the gene matches: 5. CDR3 nucleotides: TGTGCCAGCAGAGCCGGGACAGGGGGTACAGATACGCAGTATTTT. Residues: CASRAGTGGTDTQYF.

This rearrangement joins TRBV9 to TRBJ2-1; 8 positions match TRBD2. The V and J ends lost 4 bases and 4 bases, in that order; junction bases with no gene match: 10. This CDR3 region has 16 residues. The germline V gene has CDR1 SGDLS and CDR2 YYNGEE. The CDR3 region has the DNA TGTGCCAGCAGCACCCAGGGCCTAGCGGGTTACAATGAGCAGTTCTTC. Translated, it gives CASSTQGLAGYNEQFF.

The table lists this clone with a count of one. This chain links TRBV18 with TRBJ1-6; perhaps TRBD1 as D (5 bases). With 6 bases removed from V and 6 bases from J, the gap between germline ends came to 18 bases. Germline CDR1 KGHSH, CDR2 LQKENI. The CDR3 runs to 16 residues. CDR3 sequence reads: CASSGRVDYSNSPLHF. The CDR3 DNA reads TGTGCCAGCTCTGGCAGGGTGGATTACAGTAATTCACCCCTCCACTTT.